What follows are 21 T cell receptor beta chains derived from one specimen sequenced in a study of T cell responses to AZD1222 COVID-19 vaccine. The data were produced by immunoSEQ multiplex PCR, yet TCRdb's version contains in-frame clones alone and is incomplete. Altogether over 110,000 clones are present, around nine tenths being singletons, with the ten largest covering 9% to 9.5%. Material: peripheral blood, obtained 28 days after the second AZD1222 dose. The receptor set was obtained from an adult who received the AZD1222 COVID-19 vaccine.

A word on this clone: This specimen includes other DNA sequences encoding the same CDR3. This rearrangement joins TRBV7-2 to TRBJ1-6; 9 positions agree with TRBD1. CDR3 length: 14 residues. V shed 5 bases and J 6 bases; nucleotides not matched to a gene: 2. Looked up from germline, CDR1 is SGHTA and CDR2 is FQGNSA. CDR3 nucleotide sequence: TGTGCCAGCAGCCCGGACAGGGGTAATTCACCCCTCCACTTT. It translates to CASSPDRGNSPLHF.

This chain uses TRBV7-2 with TRBJ1-2; D unresolved. This CDR3 has 15 residues. Trimming removed 0 bases from V and 4 bases from J, with 12 bases in between. CDR1 is SGHTA, CDR2 FQGNSA, per germline. As DNA, the CDR3 is TGTGCCAGCAGCTTAGCGAGCGAGGTACCCTATGGCTACACCTTC. The encoded protein is CASSLASEVPYGYTF.

This sequence joins TRBV3-1 (or the pseudogene TRBV3-2) and TRBJ1-3; D is undetermined. V lost 1 base and J lost 3, with 4 bases in between. Germline assignment: CDR1 LGHDT and CDR2 YNNKEL (reference sequence). The CDR3 extends over 13 amino acids. The CDR3 DNA is TGTGCCAGCAGCCAAGTGGGTGGAAACACCATATATTTT. It codes for CASSQVGGNTIYF.

This clone has a single count. This rearrangement joins TRBV24-1 to TRBJ2-1, with a tentative D call TRBD2 (6 bases). The V and J ends lost 1 base and 10 bases respectively, with 10 bases between them. Germline V gene lookup returns CDR1 KGHDR and CDR2 SFDVKD. This CDR3 has 13 amino acids. This CDR3 reads CATSDFSREEQFF. The CDR3 DNA sequence: TGTGCCACCAGTGATTTCAGCCGGGAGGAGCAGTTCTTC.

The rearrangement links TRBV5-1 to TRBJ2-6, with 7 bases fitting TRBD1. The CDR3 loop spans 17 amino acids. Trimming at V came to 0 bases and at J to 4 bases, leaving 7 bases not matched to a gene. The germline V gene has CDR1 SGHRS and CDR2 YFSETQ. The DNA of the CDR3 is TGCGCCAGCAGCTTGGAGCCAACAGGGGTCGGGGCCAACGTCCTGACTTTC. Amino acid sequence: CASSLEPTGVGANVLTF. The full variable domain, in which reference TRBV5-1 and TRBJ2-6 provide the parts outside the CDR3, is KAGVTQTPRYLIKTRGQQVTLSCSPISGHRSVSWYQQTPGQGLQFLFEYFSETQRNKGNFPGRFSGRQFSNSRSEMNVSTLELGDSALYLCASSLEPTGVGANVLTFGAGSRLTVL.

This chain joins TRBV29-1 and TRBJ1-2; 7 bases match TRBD1. Trimming took 5 bases from V and 8 from J; bases not matched to a gene: 11. The CDR3 runs to 13 residues. From germline, CDR1 is SQVTM and CDR2 ANQGSEA. CDR3 nucleotide sequence: TGCAGCGTTTTAGCAGGGGGGGCAAAAGGCTACACCTTC. This codes for CSVLAGGAKGYTF. The variable domain in full, completed from reference TRBV29-1 and TRBJ1-2, reads SAVISQKPSRDICQRGTSLTIQCQVDSQVTMMFWYRQQPGQSLTLIATANQGSEATYESGFVIDKFPISRPNLTFSTLTVSNMSPEDSSIYLCSVLAGGAKGYTFGSGTRLTVV.

The chain carries TRBV5-1 and TRBJ2-3; a weak D match, TRBD2 (6 bases). The germline gives CDR1 SGHRS, CDR2 YFSETQ. Trimming took 4 bases from V and 3 from J, leaving 18 bases between them. The CDR3 is 16 residues long. The CDR3 DNA sequence: TGCGCCAGCAGCCCGGAGGGCAGGTATAGGACAGATACGCAGTATTTT. This sequence encodes CASSPEGRYRTDTQYF.

V and J are TRBV30 and TRBJ1-2; D might be TRBD1 (5 bases). V lost 0 bases and J 7 bases, leaving 15 bases between the germline ends. CDR3 size: 14 residues. Per the germline V gene, CDR1 is GTSNPN and CDR2 is SVGIG (reference sequence). The CDR3 DNA reads as TGTGCCTGGAGTGTAGGGCCGGGGCGGTCTGGCTACACCTTC. This encodes CAWSVGPGRSGYTF. The whole variable domain, filled in from reference TRBV30 and TRBJ1-2, reads SQTIHQWPATLVQPVGSPLSLECTVEGTSNPNLYWYRQAAGRGLQLLFYSVGIGQISSEVPQNLSASRPQDRQFILSSKKLLLSDSGFYLCAWSVGPGRSGYTFGSGTRLTVV.

The V and J genes are TRBV2 and TRBJ1-5; no firm D call. The CDR3 is made up of 14 amino acids. Trimming stripped 6 bases from V and 3 bases from J, with 12 bases between. The V gene's germline CDR1 is SNHLY and CDR2 FYNNEI. The CDR3 is CASRLGGYNQPQHF. The DNA of the CDR3 is TGTGCCAGCAGGTTAGGAGGGTACAATCAGCCCCAGCATTTT.

This sequence joins TRBV6-5 and TRBJ1-1, with unresolved D. The germline V and J ends were trimmed by 2 bases and 5 bases, with 3 bases remaining between them. The V gene's germline CDR1 is MNHEY and CDR2 SVGAGI. There are 11 residues in the CDR3. The CDR3 region is CASSYGTEAFF. CDR3 DNA: TGTGCCAGCAGTTACGGAACTGAAGCTTTCTTT.

Here the CDR3 DNA reads TGTGCCAGCAGCCTCGATACAGGGGTTGCTAATTCACCCCTCCACTTT. It codes for CASSLDTGVANSPLHF. The rearrangement links TRBV7-2 to TRBJ1-6; the match to TRBD1 covers 7 bases. The germline V gene has CDR1 SGHTA and CDR2 FQGNSA. This CDR3 comprises 16 residues. V was pared by 5 bases and J by 6 bases, with 10 bases of the junction left unmatched. Full variable domain (outside the CDR3, taken from reference TRBV7-2 and TRBJ1-6): GAGVSQSPSNKVTEKGKDVELRCDPISGHTALYWYRQSLGQGLEFLIYFQGNSAPDKSGLPSDRFSAERTGGSVSTLTIQRTQQEDSAVYLCASSLDTGVANSPLHFGNGTRLTVT.

In this sample, this clone turned up a few times. The chain is built from TRBV15 and TRBJ1-5, with 7 bases lining up with TRBD1. The CDR3 runs 16 residues. Trimming at V came to 3 bases and at J to 6 bases, leaving 11 bases not matched to a gene. The germline CDR1 and CDR2 sequences are LNHNV and YYDKDF (reference sequence). The CDR3 coding sequence is TGTGCCACCAGCAGGGACTTGGGACAGTTTCGTCAGCCCCAGCATTTT. This sequence encodes CATSRDLGQFRQPQHF.

The rearrangement links TRBV10-3 to TRBJ1-5; D is undetermined. This CDR3 comprises 12 residues. Trimming left V 3 bases short and J 3 bases short, with 3 bases between. Germline CDR1 and CDR2: ENHRY and SYGVKD. In DNA, the CDR3 is TGTGCCATCAGTGACACCAATCAGCCCCAGCATTTT. Translation: CAISDTNQPQHF.

The V call is TRBV7-9, the J call TRBJ1-1; D unresolved. The CDR3 length is 15 residues. Between the trimmed V and J ends, which lost 5 bases and 0 bases, there was a span of 13 bases. Germline CDR1 and CDR2: SEHNR and FQNEAQ (reference sequence). Written as DNA, the CDR3 is TGTGCCAGCAGCCCCCCCCAGATGATGAACACTGAAGCTTTCTTT. It translates to CASSPPQMMNTEAFF.

This clone appeared a few times. This chain connects TRBV18 to TRBJ2-7; D perhaps matches TRBD1 (6 bases). V lost 3 bases, J lost 5 bases, and 17 bases lay in between. The CDR3 consists of 15 residues. Germline CDR1 KGHSH, CDR2 LQKENI. This CDR3 is CASSPVQGLGHEQYV. Written as DNA, the CDR3 is TGTGCCAGCTCACCTGTACAGGGATTAGGACACGAGCAGTACGTC.

The chain is built from TRBV25-1 and TRBJ1-2; possibly TRBD1 for D (6 bases). Germline V gene data show CDR1 as MGHDK and CDR2 as SYGVNS. The CDR3 loop spans 15 amino acids. V lost 5 bases to trimming and J lost 3 bases, with 16 bases between them. Here the CDR3 DNA reads TGTGCCAGCAGTCCTCGAGCAGGGGCGGACTATGGCTACACCTTC. Protein sequence: CASSPRAGADYGYTF.

V is TRBV19 and J is TRBJ2-3; no clear D gene. Germline V gene data show CDR1 as LNHDA and CDR2 as SQIVND (reference sequence). The CDR3 contains 14 residues. V lost 3 bases and J 0 bases, leaving 7 bases between the germline ends. This chain's CDR3 is CASSIGPSTDTQYF. Here the CDR3 DNA reads TGTGCCAGTAGTATCGGGCCTAGCACAGATACGCAGTATTTT.

This chain connects TRBV12-3 or TRBV12-4 to TRBJ1-1, with D perhaps matching TRBD1 (5 bases). The CDR3 has 12 amino acids. Trimming shortened V by 3 bases and J by 11 bases, and 13 bases separated the two germline ends. CDR3 protein: CASSFTDGAAFF. CDR3 nucleotides: TGTGCCAGCAGTTTTACAGATGGGGCGGCTTTCTTT.

V is TRBV6-6 and J is TRBJ2-3; 10 positions match TRBD1. V gave up 5 bases and J gave up 1 base; unmatched junction bases: 6. The germline V gene encodes CDR1 MNHNY and CDR2 SVGAGI (reference sequence). This CDR3 has 16 amino acids. The CDR3 nucleotides are TGTGCCAGCAGTCGATACGGGACAGGGGGCACAGATACGCAGTATTTT. Its translation: CASSRYGTGGTDTQYF.

The sample holds one count of this clone. V and J are TRBV29-1 and TRBJ1-1; 9 bases fit TRBD1. This CDR3 spans 13 amino acids. V dropped 3 bases and J dropped 5; count of bases not matched to a gene: 4. Germline V gene sequence: CDR1 SQVTM, CDR2 ANQGSEA. CDR3: CSVDGDRETEAFF. CDR3 nucleotide sequence: TGCAGCGTTGATGGGGACAGGGAGACTGAAGCTTTCTTT. Full variable domain (rest looked up from reference TRBV29-1 and TRBJ1-1): SAVISQKPSRDICQRGTSLTIQCQVDSQVTMMFWYRQQPGQSLTLIATANQGSEATYESGFVIDKFPISRPNLTFSTLTVSNMSPEDSSIYLCSVDGDRETEAFFGQGTRLTVV.

V and J are TRBV11-2 and TRBJ1-2; a possible D gene is TRBD1 (5 bases). V was cut by 1 base and J by 8 bases, with 14 bases left in between. The CDR3 consists of 14 residues. Germline V gives CDR1 SGHAT, CDR2 FQNNGV. The CDR3 protein is CASSLGGRAGGYTF. The CDR3 nucleotides read TGTGCCAGCAGCTTAGGGGGCAGGGCTGGAGGCTACACCTTC.